This record concerns one T cell receptor beta chain sequence. The source of the sample is a study of CD8 T cells in Susac syndrome. Germline assignment: CDR1 LNHNV and CDR2 YYDKDF (reference sequence). The CDR3 sequence is 17 residues long. J lost 4 bases, V lost 0 bases, and 9 bases had no gene match. Random-hexamer reverse transcription was applied to about 0.5 to 1 ug RNA. TCRdb independently ran MiXCR on the immunoSEQ multiplex PCR reads; one entry per CDR3 protein. This sample carries 150,000 to 190,000 distinct CDR3 sequences, approximately 94% of them seen once, and the ten largest clones take over 0.2%.

J is TRBJ1-5 and V is TRBV15, with TRBD1 matching 7 bases. Sequencing was carried out using CD8+ T cells from PBMCs. The clonotype originates from a human donor with multiple sclerosis. CDR3 in amino acids: CATSRERGPILNQPQHF. The CDR3 nucleotides read TGTGCCACCAGCAGAGAAAGGGGGCCAATCCTTAATCAGCCCCAGCATTTT.